This passage covers 14 T cell receptor beta chains from one sample sequenced in a study of regulatory dendritic cells for organ transplantation. Data came from immunoSEQ multiplex PCR; TCRdb stores just in-frame clones and leaves some out. The sample contains fewer than 13,000 clones, under 80% of which appear only once. Sample: memory CD8+ T cells from blood. The subset was: CD45RO+ memory T cells. Receptor source: a human donor in good health.

The chain links TRBV7-8 to TRBJ2-7; D might be TRBD2 (5 bases). The CDR3 has 14 amino acids. Germline CDR1 reads SGHVS; CDR2 reads FQNEAQ. Between the trimmed V and J ends, which lost 2 bases and 2 bases, there was a span of 10 bases. CDR3 sequence: CASSLNSAAYEQYF. CDR3 nucleotide sequence: TGTGCCAGCAGCTTAAATAGCGCGGCCTACGAGCAGTACTTC.

CDR3 bases: TGTGCCAGCAGCCCAGGACTAGCGGGGCTCTACGAGCAGTACTTC. It encodes CASSPGLAGLYEQYF. This rearrangement joins TRBV11-2 to TRBJ2-7; 12 bases line up with TRBD2. V gave up 5 bases and J gave up 3 bases; unmatched junction bases: 5. CDR3 size: 15 residues. In germline, CDR1 is SGHAT, CDR2 FQNNGV.

V is TRBV6-1 and J is TRBJ2-2; possibly TRBD1 for D (5 bases). The CDR3 consists of 15 residues. Germline V gives CDR1 MNHNS, CDR2 SASEGT. Trimming removed 2 bases from V and 3 bases from J, with 10 bases in between. The CDR3 DNA reads as TGTGCCAGCAGTGAACAGGACATCCACACCGGGGAGCTGTTTTTT. Its translation: CASSEQDIHTGELFF.

This rearrangement joins TRBV15 to TRBJ2-5; D not resolved. Trimming removed 2 bases from V and 4 bases from J, with 23 bases in between. The germline CDR1 and CDR2 sequences are LNHNV and YYDKDF (reference sequence). The length of the CDR3 is 18 residues. CDR3 DNA sequence: TGTGCCACCAGCAGACGAAGATTAGGGTTTGGCTCCTTAGAGACCCAGTACTTC. Residues: CATSRRRLGFGSLETQYF.

The rearrangement links TRBV6-1 to TRBJ2-3; 10 bases map to TRBD2. The CDR3 totals 16 residues. V was clipped by 4 bases and J by 2 bases; unmatched bases: 6. Germline CDR1 and CDR2: MNHNS and SASEGT. CDR3 coding DNA: TGTGCCAGCAGTGGACTAGCGGGCCTTATCACAGATACGCAGTATTTT. Translation gives CASSGLAGLITDTQYF.

V gene TRBV6-4 combines with J gene TRBJ2-3; 10 bases are shared with TRBD2. With 2 bases clipped from V and 4 bases from J, the junction kept 0 bases outside the gene matches. Germline assignment: CDR1 MRHNA and CDR2 SNTAGT. The CDR3 runs to 14 residues. CDR3 sequence (DNA): TGTGCCAGCAGTGACAGCGGGGGGGCAGATACGCAGTATTTT. Amino acid sequence: CASSDSGGADTQYF.

The J gene is TRBJ1-1, the V gene TRBV11-2; no definite D call. The CDR3 totals 11 residues. The V gene's germline CDR1 is SGHAT and CDR2 FQNNGV. The germline V and J ends were trimmed by 5 bases and 3 bases, with 4 bases remaining between them. The CDR3 DNA sequence: TGTGCCAGCAGCATATACACTGAAGCTTTCTTT. This sequence encodes CASSIYTEAFF.

This chain uses TRBV25-1 with TRBJ2-2; D not resolved. Trimming pared 6 bases from V and 5 bases from J, leaving 19 bases between. The V gene's germline CDR1 is MGHDK and CDR2 SYGVNS. This CDR3 contains 16 residues. The CDR3, as DNA: TGTGCCAGCAGCCCGGGTCCGTGGGGTCTAACCGGGGAGCTGTTTTTT. Translation gives CASSPGPWGLTGELFF.

The chain has TRBV9 and TRBJ1-2; TRBD1 matches 10 bases. The junction had 10 bases not matched to a gene; V was cut back by 3 bases and J by 8 bases. This CDR3 has 15 amino acids. Germline-derived CDR1 and CDR2 are SGDLS and YYNGEE. The CDR3 sequence is CASSGIATGGGGYTF. The DNA of the CDR3 is TGTGCCAGCAGCGGAATCGCGACAGGGGGCGGAGGCTACACCTTC. The full variable domain, rest sourced from reference TRBV9 and TRBJ1-2, is DSGVTQTPKHLITATGQRVTLRCSPRSGDLSVYWYQQSLDQGLQFLIQYYNGEERAKGNILERFSAQQFPDLHSELNLSSLELGDSALYFCASSGIATGGGGYTFGSGTRLTVV.

The chain links TRBV27 to TRBJ2-1, with TRBD2 matching 14 bases. CDR3 length: 20 amino acids. CDR1 and CDR2 from the germline V gene are MNHEY and SMNVEV (reference sequence). V was clipped by 3 bases and J by 6 bases; unmatched bases: 16. The CDR3 here is CASSFPPVPGLAGAPNEQFF. CDR3 sequence (DNA): TGTGCCAGCAGTTTCCCGCCCGTCCCGGGACTAGCGGGAGCACCCAATGAGCAGTTCTTC.

This rearrangement joins TRBV28 to TRBJ2-7; D tentatively reads TRBD1 or TRBD2 (5 bases each). Germline V gene lookup returns CDR1 MDHEN and CDR2 SYDVKM. CDR3 size: 15 residues. Trimming shortened V by 6 bases and J by 5 bases, and 20 bases separated the two germline ends. CDR3 nucleotide sequence: TGTGCCAGCAGCCCCCCCGGGACGGGATTTGACGAGCAGTACTTC. This codes for CASSPPGTGFDEQYF.

The rearrangement uses TRBV9 and TRBJ2-3, with a tentative D call TRBD2 (6 bases). There are 16 residues in the CDR3. Germline loops: CDR1 SGDLS, CDR2 YYNGEE. V lost 0 bases and J lost 0, with 11 bases in between. The CDR3 sequence: CASSVEGGESTDTQYF. CDR3 DNA: TGTGCCAGCAGCGTAGAAGGAGGGGAAAGCACAGATACGCAGTATTTT.

The chain links TRBV10-3 to TRBJ2-1; D is unresolved. The CDR3 is made up of 13 amino acids. The germline V and J ends were trimmed by 0 bases and 7 bases, with 7 bases remaining between them. Germline loops: CDR1 ENHRY, CDR2 SYGVKD. As DNA, the CDR3 is TGTGCCATCAGTGAGTCGATTTGGAATGAGCAGTTCTTC. Residues: CAISESIWNEQFF.

The chain uses TRBV6-5 and TRBJ1-1; D unresolved. The germline gives CDR1 MNHEY, CDR2 SVGAGI. The V end was cut by 5 bases, the J end by 0 bases, with 7 bases between. This CDR3 contains 13 residues. CDR3 region: CASSLGMNTEAFF. The DNA of the CDR3 is TGTGCCAGCAGTCTCGGGATGAACACTGAAGCTTTCTTT.